This record concerns one T cell receptor (beta chain) sequence. Extracted RNA was reverse transcribed, and the resulting cDNA served as sequencing template. Profiling relied on immunoSEQ multiplex PCR, and the TCRdb table lists in-frame clones only, not all of them. This table has some 190,000 clones, more than 50% appearing once. The V gene's germline CDR1 is MNHNY and CDR2 SVGAGI (reference sequence). The CDR3 runs 12 residues. V lost 7 bases and J lost 3, with 8 bases in between. This sample was taken from a study of CD8+ T cells in alopecia areata. The treatment denotes: oral pan-JAK inhibitor, 5-10 mg twice daily.

The rearrangement links TRBV6-6 to TRBJ2-3, with D uncertain. Sequenced here: CD4+ T cells sorted from blood, sampled at week 24, from a patient treated with tofacitinib. The sequence was obtained from a human donor with alopecia areata. CDR3 in DNA: TGTGCCAGCACCCCACAAACAGATACGCAGTATTTT. Amino acids: CASTPQTDTQYF.